The rows below give T cell receptor beta chains drawn from one sample of a study of blood T cell repertoires in COVID-19. Produced via immunoSEQ multiplex PCR; TCRdb's table is partial and in-frame only. The table lists fewer than 200,000 clones, 90% of them singletons. Sequencing input: peripheral blood. Every receptor here comes from a middle-aged man with acute or convalescent COVID-19. The CDR3 runs from the conserved cysteine through the conserved F or W. The D gene is left open where the match is weak. Some rows mark clone size as missing; the rest say once, few, many or name a class of expanded clone.

TRBV29-1,TRBJ2-7,TRBD1,NA,CSVAGVGQGNYEQYF,TGCAGCGTTGCAGGAGTCGGACAGGGGAACTACGAGCAGTACTTC
TRBV7-9,TRBJ1-2,NA,NA,CASSSPGRGAYGYTF,TGTGCCAGCAGCTCGCCCGGGAGGGGCGCCTATGGCTACACCTTC
TRBV7-2,TRBJ2-3,TRBD2,NA,CASSRLAADTQYF,TGTGCCAGCAGCCGTCTAGCGGCAGATACGCAGTATTTT
TRBV30,TRBJ2-6,NA,NA,CAWGGAGANVLTF,TGTGCCTGGGGGGGCGCTGGGGCCAACGTCCTGACTTTC
TRBV28,TRBJ1-5,TRBD1,few,CASGNRQGNRPQHF,TGTGCCAGCGGTAACAGACAGGGCAATCGGCCCCAGCATTTT
TRBV30,TRBJ2-1,NA,NA,CAWHRGNEQFF,TGTGCCTGGCACCGGGGCAATGAGCAGTTCTTC
TRBV5-4,TRBJ1-2,NA,NA,CASSLLTLGGSSLAGYTF,TGTGCCAGCAGCTTATTGACTTTAGGGGGATCCTCTTTAGCTGGCTACACCTTC
TRBV28,TRBJ1-1,NA,NA,CASSGGVNTEAFF,TGTGCCAGCAGTGGCGGGGTAAACACTGAAGCTTTCTTT
TRBV7-9,TRBJ1-1,NA,NA,CASSQDLNTEAFF,TGTGCCAGCAGTCAGGATTTGAACACTGAAGCTTTCTTT
TRBV10-1,TRBJ2-1,TRBD2,NA,CASSVGASGSNEQFF,TGCGCCAGCAGTGTGGGGGCTAGCGGGAGCAATGAGCAGTTCTTC
TRBV5-5,TRBJ2-5,TRBD2,NA,CASSLGTSGSGQETQYF,TGTGCCAGCAGCTTGGGAACTAGCGGGAGTGGCCAAGAGACCCAGTACTTC
TRBV27,TRBJ2-2,NA,NA,CASSKRTVKNTGELFF,TGTGCCAGCAGTAAAAGGACAGTAAAGAACACCGGGGAGCTGTTTTTT
TRBV7-3,TRBJ1-1,NA,once,CASSSEGAGTEAFF,TGTGCCAGCAGCTCGGAGGGCGCGGGCACTGAAGCTTTCTTT
TRBV10-3,TRBJ2-1,NA,NA,CAISDRWLDGNEQFF,TGTGCCATCAGTGATCGGTGGCTAGACGGCAATGAGCAGTTCTTC
TRBV19,TRBJ2-1,TRBD2,NA,CASTYSGRASVEQFF,TGTGCCAGTACCTATAGCGGGAGGGCCTCAGTTGAGCAGTTCTTC
TRBV27,TRBJ2-7,TRBD2,once,CASSSLAGGVYEQYF,TGTGCCAGCAGTTCTCTAGCGGGAGGAGTTTACGAGCAGTACTTC
TRBV10-1,TRBJ1-2,TRBD1,NA,CAGQGKGTGPYGYTF,TGCGCCGGGCAAGGGAAGGGGACAGGGCCATATGGCTACACCTTC
TRBV10-3,TRBJ2-7,TRBD2,NA,CAISETGLAGAEQYF,TGTGCCATCAGTGAGACCGGACTAGCGGGAGCCGAGCAGTACTTC
TRBV5-1,TRBJ1-4,NA,NA,CASRAGLNEKLFF,TGCGCCAGCAGAGCGGGTTTAAACGAAAAACTGTTTTTT
TRBV4-1,TRBJ1-4,TRBD1,NA,CASSPQGVTNEKLFF,TGCGCCAGCAGCCCTCAGGGGGTGACTAATGAAAAACTGTTTTTT
TRBV2,TRBJ2-5,NA,NA,CASSTDRQETQYF,TGTGCCAGCAGTACCGACAGGCAAGAGACCCAGTACTTC
TRBV7-8,TRBJ1-3,TRBD1,NA,CASSFPGQQNPTIYF,TGTGCCAGCAGCTTCCCGGGACAGCAGAATCCCACCATATATTTT
TRBV25-1,TRBJ2-3,NA,NA,CASSEPRDFEGTQYF,TGTGCCAGCAGTGAACCCAGGGACTTCGAAGGCACGCAGTATTTT
TRBV6-6,TRBJ2-7,NA,NA,CASSYWAHSYEQYF,TGTGCCAGCAGTTATTGGGCACACTCCTACGAGCAGTACTTC
TRBV6-1,TRBJ1-2,TRBD1,once,CASSASPGGFNYGYTF,TGTGCCAGCAGTGCAAGCCCAGGGGGCTTTAACTATGGCTACACCTTC
TRBV5-1,TRBJ1-2,TRBD1,NA,CASSLGQGVHGYTF,TGCGCCAGCAGCTTGGGACAGGGGGTTCATGGCTACACCTTC
TRBV3-1/TRBV3-2,TRBJ2-1,TRBD2,once,CASSQGGLAGVEEVGEQFF,TGTGCCAGCAGCCAGGGTGGACTAGCGGGAGTTGAAGAGGTGGGGGAGCAGTTCTTC
TRBV6-5,TRBJ2-4,NA,NA,CASSRGGWDIQYF,TGTGCCAGCAGCCGAGGGGGTTGGGACATTCAGTACTTC
TRBV20-1,TRBJ2-7,NA,NA,CSASGPYEQYF,TGCAGTGCTAGTGGGCCCTACGAGCAGTACTTC
TRBV6-5,TRBJ1-4,NA,NA,CASSYQGSTNEKLFF,TGTGCCAGCAGTTACCAGGGTTCAACTAATGAAAAACTGTTTTTT
TRBV6-5,TRBJ1-1,NA,once,CASSYSGGINTEAFF,TGTGCCAGCAGTTACTCGGGAGGGATCAACACTGAAGCTTTCTTT
TRBV28,TRBJ1-2,TRBD1,NA,CASRKGQGAGGYTF,TGTGCCAGCAGGAAGGGACAGGGGGCGGGTGGCTACACCTTC
TRBV29-1,TRBJ2-2,NA,once,CSVGGAETNTGELFF,TGCAGCGTAGGGGGAGCGGAGACCAACACCGGGGAGCTGTTTTTT
TRBV19,TRBJ1-2,NA,NA,CATQLAGIGYTF,TGTGCCACCCAATTGGCAGGGATCGGCTACACCTTC
TRBV5-8,TRBJ1-1,NA,NA,CASSLTWGRNTEAFF,TGTGCCAGCAGCTTGACCTGGGGGCGAAACACTGAAGCTTTCTTT
TRBV27,TRBJ1-6,NA,NA,CASSLWGDDNSPLHF,TGTGCCAGCAGTTTATGGGGGGACGATAATTCACCCCTCCACTTT
TRBV9,TRBJ2-3,TRBD1,NA,CASSVVGQGVQDTQYF,TGTGCCAGCAGCGTGGTGGGACAGGGGGTGCAGGATACGCAGTATTTT
TRBV5-4,TRBJ2-3,TRBD2,NA,CASSLRGGSTDTQYF,TGTGCCAGCAGCTTACGGGGGGGCAGCACAGATACGCAGTATTTT
TRBV19,TRBJ1-3,NA,NA,CASSPQGSGNTIYF,TGTGCCAGTAGTCCCCAGGGGTCTGGAAACACCATATATTTT
TRBV18,TRBJ1-6,TRBD1,few,CASSTGTGGNSPLHF,TGTGCCAGCTCAACGGGGACAGGGGGAAATTCACCCCTCCACTTT
TRBV6-5,TRBJ2-7,TRBD1,NA,CASRGTGGGEQYF,TGTGCCAGCAGGGGGACAGGTGGTGGAGAGCAGTACTTC
TRBV3-1/TRBV3-2,TRBJ1-2,NA,NA,CASSQADYGYTF,TGTGCCAGCAGCCAAGCCGACTATGGCTACACCTTC